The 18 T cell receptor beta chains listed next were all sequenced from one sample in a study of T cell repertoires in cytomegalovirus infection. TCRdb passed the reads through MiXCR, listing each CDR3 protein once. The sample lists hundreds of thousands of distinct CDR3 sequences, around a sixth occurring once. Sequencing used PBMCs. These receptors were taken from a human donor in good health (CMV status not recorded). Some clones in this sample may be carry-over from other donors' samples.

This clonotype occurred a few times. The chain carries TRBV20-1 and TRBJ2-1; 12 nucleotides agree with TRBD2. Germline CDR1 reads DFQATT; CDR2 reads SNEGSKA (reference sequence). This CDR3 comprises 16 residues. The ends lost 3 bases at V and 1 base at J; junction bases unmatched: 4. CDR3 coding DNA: TGCAGTGCTAGGAGGACTAGCGGGGAATCCTACAATGAGCAGTTCTTC. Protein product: CSARRTSGESYNEQFF.

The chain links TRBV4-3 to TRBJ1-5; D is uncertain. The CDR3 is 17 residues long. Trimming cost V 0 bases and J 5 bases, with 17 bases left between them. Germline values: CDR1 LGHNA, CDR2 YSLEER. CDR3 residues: CASSQELALLGDQPQHF. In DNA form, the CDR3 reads TGCGCCAGCAGCCAAGAACTCGCGCTACTTGGGGATCAGCCCCAGCATTTT.

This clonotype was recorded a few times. CDR3 sequence reads: CASSQSTGDSGANVLTF. For the CDR3, the DNA is TGCGCCAGCAGCCAATCGACAGGGGACTCTGGGGCCAACGTCCTGACTTTC. V is TRBV4-1 and J is TRBJ2-6; 8 nucleotides match TRBD1. This CDR3 comprises 17 residues. Germline values: CDR1 MGHRA, CDR2 YSYEKL. The junction had 3 bases not matched to a gene; V was cut back by 2 bases and J by 0 bases.

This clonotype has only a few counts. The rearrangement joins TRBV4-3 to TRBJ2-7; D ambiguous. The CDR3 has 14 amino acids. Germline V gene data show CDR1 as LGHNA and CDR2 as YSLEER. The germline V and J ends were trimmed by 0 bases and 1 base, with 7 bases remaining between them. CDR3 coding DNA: TGCGCCAGCAGCCAAGAAAGGCAGTCCTACGAGCAGTACTTC. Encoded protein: CASSQERQSYEQYF.

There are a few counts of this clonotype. The CDR3 region has the DNA TGTGCCATCAGTGAGTCCGGTAGGACAGGAACCTACGAGCAGTACTTC. Its protein is CAISESGRTGTYEQYF. The rearrangement uses TRBV10-3 and TRBJ2-7; 7 positions agree with TRBD1. Germline lookup yields CDR1 ENHRY and CDR2 SYGVKD. The J segment lost 2 bases and the V segment lost 0 bases, leaving 7 bases of the junction unmatched. This CDR3 is built from 16 residues.

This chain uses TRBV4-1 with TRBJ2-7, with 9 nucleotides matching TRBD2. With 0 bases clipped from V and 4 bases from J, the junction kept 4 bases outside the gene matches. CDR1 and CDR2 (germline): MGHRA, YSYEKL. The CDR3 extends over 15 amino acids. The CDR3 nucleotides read TGCGCCAGCAGCCAAGATAGCGGGGGACGTTACGAGCAGTACTTC. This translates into CASSQDSGGRYEQYF.

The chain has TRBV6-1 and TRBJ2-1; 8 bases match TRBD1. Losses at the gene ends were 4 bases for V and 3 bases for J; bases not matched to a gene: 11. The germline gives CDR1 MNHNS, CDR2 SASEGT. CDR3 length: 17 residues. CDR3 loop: CASSGPSSDRGYNEQFF. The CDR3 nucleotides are TGTGCCAGCAGTGGTCCCTCGTCCGACAGGGGCTACAATGAGCAGTTCTTC.

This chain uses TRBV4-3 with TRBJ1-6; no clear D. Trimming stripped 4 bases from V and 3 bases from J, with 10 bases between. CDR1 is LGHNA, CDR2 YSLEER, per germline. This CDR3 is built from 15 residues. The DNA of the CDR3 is TGCGCCAGCAGCCCCGATAAGAGCTATAATTCACCCCTCCACTTT. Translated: CASSPDKSYNSPLHF.

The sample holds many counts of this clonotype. The CDR3 sequence is CASSPGTVDLYGYTF. As DNA, the CDR3 is TGTGCCAGCAGTCCCGGGACAGTCGATCTTTATGGCTACACCTTC. V usage is TRBV7-2 and J usage is TRBJ1-2, with TRBD1 matching 7 bases. CDR3 length: 15 residues. V gave up 6 bases and J gave up 5 bases; unmatched junction bases: 12. Germline loops: CDR1 SGHTA, CDR2 FQGNSA.

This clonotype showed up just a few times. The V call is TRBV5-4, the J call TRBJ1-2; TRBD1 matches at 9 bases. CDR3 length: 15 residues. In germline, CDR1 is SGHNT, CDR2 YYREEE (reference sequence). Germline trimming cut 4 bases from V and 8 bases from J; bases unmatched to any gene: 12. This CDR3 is CASSDHGQGRIGYTF. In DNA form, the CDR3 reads TGTGCCAGCAGCGATCACGGACAGGGGAGGATCGGCTACACCTTC.

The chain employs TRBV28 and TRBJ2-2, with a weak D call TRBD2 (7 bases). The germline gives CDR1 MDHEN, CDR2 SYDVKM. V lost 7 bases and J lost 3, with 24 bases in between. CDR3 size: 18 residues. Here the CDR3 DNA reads TGTGCCAGCATGGCGAGAAGTCTGGGGGGGCCCTACACCGGGGAGCTGTTTTTT. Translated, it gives CASMARSLGGPYTGELFF.

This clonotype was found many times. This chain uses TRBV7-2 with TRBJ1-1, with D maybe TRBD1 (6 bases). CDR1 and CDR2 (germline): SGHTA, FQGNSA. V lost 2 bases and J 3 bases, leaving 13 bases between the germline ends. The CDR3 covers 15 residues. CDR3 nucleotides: TGTGCCAGCAGCTTACGCCAGGGGATTGACACTGAAGCTTTCTTT. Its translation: CASSLRQGIDTEAFF.

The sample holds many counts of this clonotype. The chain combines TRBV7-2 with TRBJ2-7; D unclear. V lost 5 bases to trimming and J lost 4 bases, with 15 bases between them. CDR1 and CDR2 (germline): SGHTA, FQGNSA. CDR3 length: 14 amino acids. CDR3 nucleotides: TGTGCCAGCAGCCCCAGCCAGGTCAATTACGAGCAGTACTTC. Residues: CASSPSQVNYEQYF.

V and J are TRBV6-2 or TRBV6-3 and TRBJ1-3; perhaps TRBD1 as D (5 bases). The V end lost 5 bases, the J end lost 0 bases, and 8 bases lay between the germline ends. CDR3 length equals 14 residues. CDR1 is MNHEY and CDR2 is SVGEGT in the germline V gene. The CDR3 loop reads CASSPGSSGNTIYF. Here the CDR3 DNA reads TGTGCCAGCAGTCCAGGGAGCTCTGGAAACACCATATATTTT.

The DNA of the CDR3 is TGCGCCAGCAGCCGTTATATAGAAACGCAGGGTTACGAGCAGTACTTC. It codes for CASSRYIETQGYEQYF. This chain joins TRBV4-1 and TRBJ2-7; D possibly corresponds to TRBD1 (5 bases). V gave up 4 bases and J gave up 4 bases, with 20 bases separating them. Germline V gene data show CDR1 as MGHRA and CDR2 as YSYEKL. The CDR3 spans 16 residues.

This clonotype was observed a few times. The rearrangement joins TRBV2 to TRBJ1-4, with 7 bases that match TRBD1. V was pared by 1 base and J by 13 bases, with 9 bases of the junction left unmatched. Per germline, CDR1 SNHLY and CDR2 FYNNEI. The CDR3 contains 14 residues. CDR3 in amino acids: CASSEGAVQGGLFF. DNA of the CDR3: TGTGCCAGCAGTGAAGGTGCGGTCCAGGGGGGACTGTTTTTT.

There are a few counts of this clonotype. In DNA form, the CDR3 reads TGCAGTGCTCACCCTTTAGGGGACAGCTCCTACAATGAGCAGTTCTTC. As protein: CSAHPLGDSSYNEQFF. J is TRBJ2-1 and V is TRBV20-1; 7 positions agree with TRBD1. V was pared by 5 bases and J by 0 bases, with 10 bases of the junction left unmatched. The V gene's germline CDR1 is DFQATT and CDR2 SNEGSKA (reference sequence). The CDR3 is 16 amino acids.

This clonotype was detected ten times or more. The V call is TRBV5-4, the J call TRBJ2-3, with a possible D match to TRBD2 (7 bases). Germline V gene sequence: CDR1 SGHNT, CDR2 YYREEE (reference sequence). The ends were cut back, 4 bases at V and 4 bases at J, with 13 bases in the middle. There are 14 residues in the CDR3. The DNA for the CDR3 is TGTGCCAGCAGCCGGGGGGCGACAGCAGATACGCAGTATTTT. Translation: CASSRGATADTQYF. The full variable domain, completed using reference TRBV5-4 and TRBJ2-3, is ETGVTQSPTHLIKTRGQQVTLRCSSQSGHNTVSWYQQALGQGPQFIFQYYREEENGRGNFPPRFSGLQFPNYSSELNVNALELDDSALYLCASSRGATADTQYFGPGTRLTVL.